The source of this TCR beta chain is a study of T-cell reconstitution after alpha-beta-depleted transplantation in children. A few counts support this clonotype. Preparing the TCRbeta library involved the use of unique molecular identifiers. TCRdb reanalysed the PCR reads using MiXCR and keeps one entry per CDR3 protein. Seen here are 490,000 or so distinct CDR3 sequences, approximately 12% observed once, and the top ten hold approximately 5.4%. This clonotype originated in a human donor who donated a stem cell graft to a child with combined immunodeficiency. Sequenced material: PBMCs from the stem cell graft donor, taken from the stem cell graft.

CDR3 loop: CASSKGTQPQHF. DNA of the CDR3: TGTGCCAGCAGTAAGGGGACTCAGCCCCAGCATTTT. J is TRBJ1-5 and V is TRBV6-6; TRBD1 might be the D (5 bases). Trimming pared 5 bases from V and 6 bases from J, leaving 8 bases between. The CDR3 contains 12 residues. In germline, CDR1 is MNHNY, CDR2 SVGAGI (reference sequence).